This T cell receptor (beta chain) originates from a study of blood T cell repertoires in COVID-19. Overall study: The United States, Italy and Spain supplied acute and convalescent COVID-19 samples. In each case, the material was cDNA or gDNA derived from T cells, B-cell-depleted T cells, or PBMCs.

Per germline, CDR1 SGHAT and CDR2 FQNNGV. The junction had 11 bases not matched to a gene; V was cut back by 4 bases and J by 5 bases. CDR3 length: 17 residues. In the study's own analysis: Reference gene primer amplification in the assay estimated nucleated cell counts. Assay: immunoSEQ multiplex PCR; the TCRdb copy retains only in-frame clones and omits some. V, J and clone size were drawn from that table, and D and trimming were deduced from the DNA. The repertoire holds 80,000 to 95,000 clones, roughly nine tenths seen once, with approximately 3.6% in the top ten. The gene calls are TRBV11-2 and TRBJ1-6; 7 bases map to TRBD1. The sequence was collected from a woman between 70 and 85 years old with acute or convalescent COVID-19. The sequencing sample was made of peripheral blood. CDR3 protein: CASSSARDSTNNSPLHF. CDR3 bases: TGTGCCAGCAGCTCCGCCCGGGACAGTACAAATAATTCACCCCTCCACTTT.